The 23 T cell receptor beta chains below all came from one sample that was sequenced in a study of T cells after yellow fever vaccination. TCRdb processed the 5' RACE reads anew with MiXCR; each CDR3 protein has one entry. The sample has some 350,000 distinct CDR3 sequences; 8.7% are singletons. The sequencing used PBMCs, collected on the day of the first yellow fever vaccination. The receptor source for this set is a man aged 18 to 35 who received the YFV17D yellow fever vaccine.

This clonotype was seen a few times. The chain carries TRBV7-2 and TRBJ2-3; the D is unclear. The CDR3 consists of 14 residues. CDR1 and CDR2 from the germline V gene are SGHTA and FQGNSA. Trimming removed 0 bases at V and 2 bases at J, with 6 bases between. The CDR3 bases are TGTGCCAGCAGCTTAGCTGTAGTCACAGATACGCAGTATTTT. It translates to CASSLAVVTDTQYF.

This clonotype was seen repeatedly, ten times or more. The chain uses TRBV5-6 and TRBJ2-7, with TRBD2 matching 14 bases. The CDR3 has 15 residues. V shed 4 bases, J shed 2 bases, and the junction held 2 bases outside the gene matches. Germline CDR1 SGHDT, CDR2 YYEEEE. The CDR3 region has the DNA TGTGCCAGCAGCCGACTAGCGGGGGGGACCTACGAGCAGTACTTC. Its protein is CASSRLAGGTYEQYF.

J is TRBJ2-3 and V is TRBV7-3, with 10 bases fitting TRBD1. CDR3 length: 15 residues. CDR1 SGHTA and CDR2 FQGTGA come from the germline V gene. Trimming took 5 bases from V and 4 from J; bases not matched to a gene: 6. CDR3 sequence reads: CASSPRDRGSDTQYF. The DNA of the CDR3 is TGTGCCAGCAGCCCCCGGGACAGGGGTTCAGATACGCAGTATTTT.

This clonotype occurred many times. The genes are TRBV7-8 and TRBJ2-3; D is unclear. The V and J ends lost 4 bases and 0 bases respectively, with 11 bases between them. The CDR3 is 15 residues long. Germline V gene lookup returns CDR1 SGHVS and CDR2 FQNEAQ. CDR3 nucleotides: TGTGCCAGCAGCTCTCCCTCTACTAGCACAGATACGCAGTATTTT. Its translation: CASSSPSTSTDTQYF.

The chain recombines TRBV5-1 with TRBJ2-3, with 9 bases aligning to TRBD2. There are 15 residues in the CDR3. The trim removed 3 bases at V and 9 bases at J, leaving 11 bases unmatched. Per germline, CDR1 SGHRS and CDR2 YFSETQ. The CDR3 here is CASSYRRGGSGTQYF. In DNA form, the CDR3 reads TGCGCCAGCAGCTACAGGCGGGGGGGCTCTGGAACGCAGTATTTT.

The chain links TRBV9 to TRBJ1-3; 7 bases are shared with TRBD1. The CDR3 has 14 residues. Germline-derived CDR1 and CDR2 are SGDLS and YYNGEE. The V and J ends lost 4 bases and 2 bases, in that order; junction bases with no gene match: 3. CDR3 sequence (DNA): TGTGCCAGCAGCATCACAGGGGCTGGAAACACCATATATTTT. This codes for CASSITGAGNTIYF. Variable domain in full (rest from reference TRBV9 and TRBJ1-3): DSGVTQTPKHLITATGQRVTLRCSPRSGDLSVYWYQQSLDQGLQFLIQYYNGEERAKGNILERFSAQQFPDLHSELNLSSLELGDSALYFCASSITGAGNTIYFGEGSWLTVV.

The sample holds many counts of this clonotype. V is TRBV7-2 and J is TRBJ1-2, with 10 bases lining up with TRBD1. With 3 bases clipped from V and 3 bases from J, the junction kept 1 base outside the gene matches. Germline V gives CDR1 SGHTA, CDR2 FQGNSA. This CDR3 is built from 14 residues. The CDR3 protein is CASSLTGGYYGYTF. The CDR3 DNA is TGTGCCAGCAGCTTGACAGGGGGCTACTATGGCTACACCTTC.

In this sample, this clonotype turned up a few times. The V gene is TRBV11-1, the J gene TRBJ1-4, with 8 bases matching TRBD1. CDR1 and CDR2 (germline): SGHAT, FQDESV (reference sequence). V lost 1 base to trimming and J lost 5 bases; unmatched junction nucleotides: 12. The CDR3 extends over 18 amino acids. The CDR3 spells CASSLGAVATGANEKLFF. CDR3 DNA sequence: TGTGCCAGCAGCTTAGGAGCAGTGGCGACAGGGGCAAATGAAAAACTGTTTTTT.

This clonotype occurred a few times. This chain uses TRBV18 with TRBJ2-7; D not resolved. Germline V gene lookup returns CDR1 KGHSH and CDR2 LQKENI. V was cut by 6 bases and J by 4 bases, with 13 bases left in between. The CDR3 is 13 residues long. The CDR3 nucleotides read TGTGCCAGCTCGCTAAGAAAACAGTACGAGCAGTACGTC. It encodes CASSLRKQYEQYV.

This clonotype was detected ten times or more. The chain has TRBV20-1 and TRBJ2-7; weak D call: TRBD2 (6 bases). The CDR3 has 14 residues. CDR1 DFQATT and CDR2 SNEGSKA come from the germline V gene (reference sequence). The V end was cut by 6 bases, the J end by 5 bases, with 20 bases between. The CDR3 nucleotides are TGCAGTGCAAGGCTGGGAGGAATGGTGCACGAGCAGTACGTC. It specifies CSARLGGMVHEQYV.

The chain couples TRBV24-1 to TRBJ2-5; 7 positions match TRBD1. Germline V CDR1 and CDR2: KGHDR, SFDVKD. The CDR3 is made up of 13 amino acids. With 4 bases clipped from V and 4 bases from J, the junction kept 2 bases outside the gene matches. The chain's CDR3 is CATSDRGRETQYF. The DNA for the CDR3 is TGTGCCACCAGTGACAGGGGGAGAGAGACCCAGTACTTC.

This clonotype was seen only a few times. The rearrangement joins TRBV10-3 to TRBJ1-1; D may be TRBD1 (6 bases). The CDR3 covers 13 residues. CDR1 and CDR2 from the germline V gene are ENHRY and SYGVKD. Trimming cost V 11 bases and J 7 bases, with 20 bases left between them. The CDR3 region is CAVRSGGRGEAFF. The CDR3 DNA reads as TGTGCCGTCCGCTCGGGGGGGCGCGGTGAAGCTTTCTTT.

This clonotype was picked up a small number of times. V and J are TRBV20-1 and TRBJ1-6, with no clear D. The V and J ends lost 0 bases and 0 bases respectively, with 12 bases between them. This CDR3 has 17 amino acids. Germline-derived CDR1 and CDR2 are DFQATT and SNEGSKA (reference sequence). The CDR3 reads CSARDTDSSSYNSPLHF. As DNA, the CDR3 is TGCAGTGCTAGAGATACCGATTCAAGCTCCTATAATTCACCCCTCCACTTT.

At least ten counts were recorded for this clonotype. The chain joins TRBV6-1 to TRBJ2-1; D not certain. The CDR3 is 14 amino acids. V was pared by 6 bases and J by 0 bases, with 9 bases between. Germline-derived CDR1 and CDR2 are MNHNS and SASEGT. As DNA, the CDR3 is TGTGCCAGCAGGTCACAGCGCTCCTACAATGAGCAGTTCTTC. This encodes CASRSQRSYNEQFF.

This clonotype was recorded a few times. The J gene is TRBJ1-6, the V gene TRBV4-3; a weak D match, TRBD1 (6 bases). V lost 6 bases and J 7 bases, leaving 10 bases between the germline ends. CDR1 and CDR2 (germline): LGHNA, YSLEER. The CDR3 runs 13 residues. The DNA for the CDR3 is TGCGCCAGCAGGGGTAGGGGGAATTCACCCCTCCACTTT. Translating it yields CASRGRGNSPLHF.

The rearrangement links TRBV4-2 to TRBJ1-2; D ambiguous. The CDR3 spans 19 residues. V lost 4 bases to trimming and J lost 4 bases, with 28 bases between them. Germline loops: CDR1 LGHNA, CDR2 YNFKEQ. DNA for the CDR3: TGTGCCAGCAGCCCTACCGAGGTCTCTGGGCGGCGACGACTCTATGGCTACACCTTC. Translated, it gives CASSPTEVSGRRRLYGYTF.

The chain joins TRBV7-9 to TRBJ2-3; unclear D gene. Looked up from germline, CDR1 is SEHNR and CDR2 is FQNEAQ (reference sequence). This CDR3 spans 13 amino acids. Trimming left V 5 bases short and J 1 base short, with 7 bases between. CDR3 protein: CASSKDGTDTQYF. The CDR3 nucleotides are TGTGCCAGCAGCAAGGACGGCACAGATACGCAGTATTTT.

This clonotype was recorded at least ten times. The chain joins TRBV7-2 to TRBJ2-1; D assignment may be TRBD1 or TRBD2 (6 bases each). Trimming left V 3 bases short and J 8 bases short, with 23 bases between. Germline CDR1 SGHTA, CDR2 FQGNSA. This CDR3 has 17 amino acids. The CDR3 nucleotides are TGTGCCAGCAGCTTCGGGTTAAGGGGGGCAGGGGCCGATGAGCAGTTCTTC. It codes for CASSFGLRGAGADEQFF.

This clonotype appeared many times. V and J are TRBV6-5 and TRBJ1-1, with no clear D. The CDR3 runs 13 residues. Germline CDR1 reads MNHEY; CDR2 reads SVGAGI. V lost 0 bases to trimming and J lost 4 bases, with 6 bases between them. The CDR3 here is CASSYSRGTEAFF. The CDR3 bases are TGTGCCAGCAGTTACTCCCGGGGCACTGAAGCTTTCTTT.

This rearrangement joins TRBV6-1 to TRBJ2-3, with 8 bases lining up with TRBD1. Germline V gene data show CDR1 as MNHNS and CDR2 as SASEGT. V lost 6 bases to trimming and J lost 1 base; unmatched junction nucleotides: 12. The CDR3 totals 17 residues. The CDR3 loop reads CASRRQGNFRGTDTQYF. For the CDR3, the DNA is TGTGCCAGCAGGAGACAGGGGAACTTTCGTGGCACAGATACGCAGTATTTT.

The V gene is TRBV12-3 or TRBV12-4, the J gene TRBJ1-3, with D hard to call. The V end lost 7 bases, the J end lost 0 bases, and 7 bases lay between the germline ends. This CDR3 region has 13 residues. CDR3 nucleotide sequence: TGTGCCAGCACCCTCCTCTCTGGAAACACCATATATTTT. Amino acid sequence: CASTLLSGNTIYF.

This clonotype was seen only a few times. The V and J genes are TRBV27 and TRBJ2-2; D is unclear. V lost 0 bases to trimming and J lost 1 base, with 3 bases between them. Germline CDR1 MNHEY, CDR2 SMNVEV (reference sequence). The CDR3 extends over 14 amino acids. The CDR3 sequence: CASSLSLNTGELFF. In nucleotides, the CDR3 is TGTGCCAGCAGTTTATCCTTGAACACCGGGGAGCTGTTTTTT.

The gene calls are TRBV18 and TRBJ1-1; D uncertain. Trimming removed 3 bases from V and 4 bases from J, with 12 bases in between. Germline V gene data show CDR1 as KGHSH and CDR2 as LQKENI. The CDR3 loop spans 14 amino acids. Here the CDR3 reads CASSPSGLGTEAFF. The CDR3 nucleotides read TGTGCCAGCTCACCCTCTGGGTTAGGCACTGAAGCTTTCTTT. The variable domain in full, completed from reference TRBV18 and TRBJ1-1, reads NAGVMQNPRHLVRRRGQEARLRCSPMKGHSHVYWYRQLPEEGLKFMVYLQKENIIDESGMPKERFSAEFPKEGPSILRIQQVVRGDSAAYFCASSPSGLGTEAFFGQGTRLTVV.